The text below deals with one T cell receptor (beta chain). Both 60 Vbeta primers and 13 Jbeta primers went into the PCR. The assay was immunoSEQ multiplex PCR, and TCRdb's table has in-frame clones only and misses some. The profile covers some 86,000 clones, with more than 75% appearing a single time and 14% to 15% taken by the ten largest. These data belong to a study of cytomegalovirus exposure and HLA in healthy donors. This sequence was found in a woman aged 40 to 49 in good health and CMV-seropositive. Sequencing was carried out using PBMCs.

CDR3 DNA: TGTGCCAGCAGTCCGTATTTCGGTGGGCAGCCTAAAACCGCTAACTATGGCTACACCTTC. It encodes CASSPYFGGQPKTANYGYTF. The chain joins TRBV27 to TRBJ1-2; D not resolved. Between the trimmed V and J ends, which lost 5 bases and 0 bases, there was a span of 28 bases. CDR1 is MNHEY and CDR2 is SMNVEV in the germline V gene (reference sequence). CDR3 size: 20 residues.